The sample holds a few counts of the clone carrying this T cell receptor beta chain. Germline CDR1 and CDR2: KGHSH and LQKENI. Trimming at V came to 2 bases and at J to 3 bases, leaving 3 bases not matched to a gene. This CDR3 is 14 amino acids long. TCRdb ran MiXCR on the 5' RACE reads and lists one entry per CDR3 protein. The data show approximately 300,000 distinct CDR3 sequences, approximately 19% seen once. This sample is part of a study of T-cell memory formation after mild COVID-19. The chain couples TRBV18 to TRBJ2-5; 7 bases fit TRBD1. The sequenced sample was PBMCs or a T cell subset sorted from them (not recorded which). The clonotype comes from a man younger than 30 who had mild COVID-19 (a few samples of this study predate the infection). Cell type and time point are not known. The CDR3 DNA reads TGTGCCAGCTCACCAGTTGACAGGGAAGAGACCCAGTACTTC. Translating gives CASSPVDREETQYF.